The 19 T cell receptor beta chains below all came from one sample that was sequenced in a study of pediatric ulcerative colitis (dated by TCRdb to between 2017 and 2020). The library came from the immunoSEQ multiplex PCR assay. TCRdb carries this immuneACCESS record with in-frame sequences only. Its versions omit some clonotypes, under half of them owing to an unresolved V gene in the studies checked, with the rest unexplained. The sample table shows around 64,000 clones, and over 65% are seen once. The ten largest account for around 5.3% of the sample. The specimen was blood. The receptors were sampled from a boy between 10 and 17 years old with moderate ulcerative colitis.

The rearrangement links TRBV5-1 to TRBJ2-3; tentative D call: TRBD2 (7 bases). CDR1 is SGHRS, CDR2 YFSETQ, per germline. The CDR3 is 14 amino acids. The ends were cut back, 2 bases at V and 6 bases at J, with 13 bases in the middle. Written as DNA, the CDR3 is TGCGCCAGCAGCTTTGGGGGGGCCGCGGATACGCAGTATTTT. Translated, it gives CASSFGGAADTQYF.

V usage is TRBV30 and J usage is TRBJ1-4; D is possibly TRBD1 (5 bases). There are 16 residues in the CDR3. Trimming cost V 2 bases and J 10 bases, with 23 bases left between them. Germline CDR1 is GTSNPN and CDR2 is SVGIG (reference sequence). CDR3 bases: TGTGCCTGGAGTACATCTGGGGAGGGACGTTGGAGAAAACTGTTTTTT. Translating it yields CAWSTSGEGRWRKLFF.

The chain joins TRBV7-3 to TRBJ2-6; TRBD1 is a possible D gene (6 bases). From germline, CDR1 is SGHTA and CDR2 FQGTGA. The CDR3 contains 18 residues. V shed 3 bases and J shed 0 bases, with 15 bases lying between them. CDR3 protein: CASSFKTGSHSGANVLTF. CDR3 bases: TGTGCCAGCAGCTTTAAGACAGGCTCCCACTCTGGGGCCAACGTCCTGACTTTC.

The rearrangement uses TRBV4-1 and TRBJ1-4, with D perhaps matching TRBD1 (6 bases). The CDR3 is made up of 17 amino acids. The germline V gene encodes CDR1 MGHRA and CDR2 YSYEKL. V was trimmed by 4 bases and J by 2 bases, leaving 17 bases between them. Here the CDR3 DNA reads TGCGCCAGCAGCCGACCCCCGAGAGGGGGGACTAATGAAAAACTGTTTTTT. Translating gives CASSRPPRGGTNEKLFF.

The genes are TRBV27 and TRBJ1-2, with D possibly being TRBD1 (5 bases). The CDR3 is 17 amino acids. Per germline, CDR1 MNHEY and CDR2 SMNVEV (reference sequence). Trimming left V 0 bases short and J 4 bases short, with 18 bases between. Here the CDR3 reads CASSLSYGDVQVYGYTF. The CDR3 DNA follows: TGTGCCAGCAGTTTATCGTACGGGGACGTTCAAGTCTATGGCTACACCTTC.

The J gene is TRBJ1-2, the V gene TRBV19; D may be TRBD1 (5 bases). Germline V gene sequence: CDR1 LNHDA, CDR2 SQIVND (reference sequence). The CDR3 length is 15 residues. The germline V and J ends were trimmed by 6 bases and 1 base, with 15 bases remaining between them. The CDR3 coding sequence is TGTGCCAGTAGCCCCCCAGGGATAATTAACTATGGCTACACCTTC. Translated, it gives CASSPPGIINYGYTF.

The chain carries TRBV9 and TRBJ2-1, with 10 nucleotides matching TRBD1. The length of the CDR3 is 16 residues. Germline CDR1 is SGDLS and CDR2 is YYNGEE. Trimming took 0 bases from V and 8 from J; bases not matched to a gene: 8. The CDR3 DNA reads TGTGCCAGCAGCGTAGCTGGACGACAGGGGGCCGATGAGCAGTTCTTC. Amino acid sequence: CASSVAGRQGADEQFF.

The rearrangement joins TRBV7-3 to TRBJ1-1; possible D gene TRBD1, 5 bases. The V end was cut by 7 bases, the J end by 4 bases, with 13 bases between. Germline CDR1 is SGHTA and CDR2 is FQGTGA. This CDR3 region has 13 residues. DNA of the CDR3: TGTGCCAGCACGGGGGAGGGGCCCACTGAAGCTTTCTTT. Its protein product is CASTGEGPTEAFF.

The V and J genes are TRBV7-2 and TRBJ1-2, with no clear D. Germline-derived CDR1 and CDR2 are SGHTA and FQGNSA. V gave up 0 bases and J gave up 6 bases, with 14 bases separating them. There are 15 residues in the CDR3. The CDR3 region is CASSLAGPGLDGYTF. The CDR3 bases are TGTGCCAGCAGCTTAGCAGGGCCCGGCTTGGATGGCTACACCTTC.

This chain links TRBV6-1 with TRBJ1-5, with unresolved D. CDR1 MNHNS and CDR2 SASEGT come from the germline V gene. The CDR3 covers 18 residues. The V end was cut by 2 bases, the J end by 1 base, with 18 bases between. The chain's CDR3 is CASSELRPNLWSNQPQHF. CDR3 sequence (DNA): TGTGCCAGCAGTGAATTGAGGCCGAACCTTTGGAGCAATCAGCCCCAGCATTTT.

The chain combines TRBV19 with TRBJ1-3; 7 bases are a match to TRBD1. Germline-derived CDR1 and CDR2 are LNHDA and SQIVND (reference sequence). J lost 2 bases, V lost 7 bases, and 23 bases had no gene match. The CDR3 has 20 residues. CDR3 sequence reads: CASTRIGGAGGMGPGNTIYF. The DNA of the CDR3 is TGTGCCAGTACCCGGATCGGCGGGGCAGGGGGTATGGGCCCTGGAAACACCATATATTTT.

This sequence joins TRBV5-1 and TRBJ2-1; a weak D match, TRBD1 (5 bases). Germline V CDR1 and CDR2: SGHRS, YFSETQ. This CDR3 spans 15 amino acids. Deletions cut 0 bases from V and 7 bases from J, with 14 bases between. DNA for the CDR3: TGCGCCAGCAGCTTGGGTCTAGGGGTCCGGAATGAGCAGTTCTTC. This encodes CASSLGLGVRNEQFF.

This clone came up once. This chain joins TRBV5-8 and TRBJ2-7; TRBD1 matches at 8 bases. From germline, CDR1 is SGHTS and CDR2 YDEGEE. After removal of 4 bases from V and 2 bases from J, the junction contained 8 bases not matched to a gene. CDR3 size: 15 residues. CDR3 amino acids: CASSTYRGITYEQYF. DNA for the CDR3: TGTGCCAGCAGCACCTACAGGGGGATCACCTACGAGCAGTACTTC.

This clone was counted between two and nine times. The rearrangement joins TRBV10-1 to TRBJ1-5; D is ambiguous. V lost 10 bases to trimming and J lost 7 bases, with 11 bases between them. This CDR3 comprises 11 residues. From germline, CDR1 is WNHNN and CDR2 SYGVQD (reference sequence). The CDR3 here is CATPTEQPQHF. The CDR3 nucleotides are TGCGCCACCCCGACGGAACAGCCCCAGCATTTT.

The chain has TRBV13 and TRBJ1-1; D perhaps matches TRBD1 (6 bases). CDR3 length equals 16 residues. Trimming removed 5 bases from V and 3 bases from J, with 19 bases in between. Germline values: CDR1 PRHDT, CDR2 FYEKMQ (reference sequence). CDR3 coding DNA: TGTGCCAGCAGCCAAGCGAGGGGGGGCTGGGACACTGAAGCTTTCTTT. Its protein is CASSQARGGWDTEAFF.

This clone showed up just once. V and J are TRBV5-1 and TRBJ2-5; TRBD1 aligns across 7 bases. V shed 3 bases, J shed 5 bases, and the junction held 7 bases outside the gene matches. CDR1 is SGHRS and CDR2 is YFSETQ in the germline V gene. CDR3 length: 14 residues. The CDR3 DNA sequence: TGCGCCAGCAGCTCCGGACTGACAGGGGAGACCCAGTACTTC. This encodes CASSSGLTGETQYF.

The chain carries TRBV4-1 and TRBJ2-5, with 8 bases identical to TRBD1. V was pared by 3 bases and J by 7 bases, with 10 bases of the junction left unmatched. CDR1 MGHRA and CDR2 YSYEKL come from the germline V gene. The CDR3 is 15 residues long. The CDR3 DNA reads as TGCGCCAGCAGCCACCCTGTGGCAGGGGGCTGGACCCAGTACTTC. Amino acids: CASSHPVAGGWTQYF.

The genes are TRBV19 and TRBJ2-3; D is uncertain. From germline, CDR1 is LNHDA and CDR2 SQIVND (reference sequence). The CDR3 length is 12 residues. Trimming removed 10 bases at V and 6 bases at J, with 14 bases between. Here the CDR3 reads CATNTLGDTQYF. CDR3 nucleotide sequence: TGTGCCACCAATACCCTCGGGGATACGCAGTATTTT. Combining the CDR3 with reference TRBV19 and TRBJ2-3 gives the whole variable domain DGGITQSPKYLFRKEGQNVTLSCEQNLNHDAMYWYRQDPGQGLRLIYYSQIVNDFQKGDIAEGYSVSREKKESFPLTVTSAQKNPTAFYLCATNTLGDTQYFGPGTRLTVL.

The chain has TRBV7-7 and TRBJ2-1; D might be TRBD1 or TRBD2, each matching 7 bases. Deletions cut 5 bases from V and 9 bases from J, with 11 bases between. Germline-derived CDR1 and CDR2 are SSHAT and FNYEAQ (reference sequence). There are 12 residues in the CDR3. CDR3 region: CASSRRGGEQFF. The CDR3 region has the DNA TGTGCCAGCAGCCGCAGGGGGGGTGAGCAGTTCTTC.